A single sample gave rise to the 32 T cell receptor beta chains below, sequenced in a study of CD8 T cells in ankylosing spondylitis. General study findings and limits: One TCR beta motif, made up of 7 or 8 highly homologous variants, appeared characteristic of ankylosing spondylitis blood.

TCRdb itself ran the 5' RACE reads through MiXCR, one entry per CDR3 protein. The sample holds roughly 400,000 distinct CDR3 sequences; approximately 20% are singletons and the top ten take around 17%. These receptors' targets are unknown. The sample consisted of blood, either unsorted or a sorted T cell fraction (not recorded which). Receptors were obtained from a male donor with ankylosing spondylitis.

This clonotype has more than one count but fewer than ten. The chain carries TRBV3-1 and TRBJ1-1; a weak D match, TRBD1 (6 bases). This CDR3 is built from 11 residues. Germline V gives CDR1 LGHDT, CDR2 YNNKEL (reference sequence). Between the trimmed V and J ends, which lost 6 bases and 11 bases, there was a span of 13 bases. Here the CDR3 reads CASRGQGAAFF. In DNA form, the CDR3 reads TGTGCCAGCAGGGGACAAGGAGCGGCTTTCTTT.

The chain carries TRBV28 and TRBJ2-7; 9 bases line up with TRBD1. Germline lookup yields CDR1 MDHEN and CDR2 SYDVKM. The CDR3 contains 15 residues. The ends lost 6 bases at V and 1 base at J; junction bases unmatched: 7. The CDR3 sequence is CASRSFGQGSYEQYF. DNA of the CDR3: TGTGCCAGCAGGTCATTTGGACAGGGGTCCTACGAGCAGTACTTC.

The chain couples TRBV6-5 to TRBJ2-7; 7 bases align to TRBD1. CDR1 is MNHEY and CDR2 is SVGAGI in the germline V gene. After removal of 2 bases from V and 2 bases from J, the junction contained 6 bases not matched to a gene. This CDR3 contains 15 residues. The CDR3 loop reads CASSYRDSLTYEQYF. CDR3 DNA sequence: TGTGCCAGCAGTTACAGGGACAGCCTAACCTACGAGCAGTACTTC.

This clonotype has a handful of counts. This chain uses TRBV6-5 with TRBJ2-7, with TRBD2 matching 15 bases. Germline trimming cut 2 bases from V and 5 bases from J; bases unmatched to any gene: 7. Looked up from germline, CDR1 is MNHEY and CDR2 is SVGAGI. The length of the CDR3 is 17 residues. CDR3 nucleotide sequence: TGTGCCAGCAGTTACGGGGGACTAGCGGGAGGTAGGAACGAGCAGTACTTC. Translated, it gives CASSYGGLAGGRNEQYF.

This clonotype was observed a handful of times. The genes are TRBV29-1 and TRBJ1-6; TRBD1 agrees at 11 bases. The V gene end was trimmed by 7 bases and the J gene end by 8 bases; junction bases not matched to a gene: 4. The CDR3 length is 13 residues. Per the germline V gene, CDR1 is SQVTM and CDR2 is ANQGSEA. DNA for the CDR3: TGCAGCGCTCGGACAGGGGGCGATTCACCCCTCCACTTT. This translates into CSARTGGDSPLHF. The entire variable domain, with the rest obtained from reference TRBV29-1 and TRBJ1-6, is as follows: SAVISQKPSRDICQRGTSLTIQCQVDSQVTMMFWYRQQPGQSLTLIATANQGSEATYESGFVIDKFPISRPNLTFSTLTVSNMSPEDSSIYLCSARTGGDSPLHFGNGTRLTVT.

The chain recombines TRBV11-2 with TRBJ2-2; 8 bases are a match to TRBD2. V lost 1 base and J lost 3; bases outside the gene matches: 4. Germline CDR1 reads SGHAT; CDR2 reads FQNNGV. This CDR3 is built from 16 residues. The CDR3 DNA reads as TGTGCCAGCAGCTTAGTGGCGGGGGGCGACACCGGGGAGCTGTTTTTT. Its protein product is CASSLVAGGDTGELFF.

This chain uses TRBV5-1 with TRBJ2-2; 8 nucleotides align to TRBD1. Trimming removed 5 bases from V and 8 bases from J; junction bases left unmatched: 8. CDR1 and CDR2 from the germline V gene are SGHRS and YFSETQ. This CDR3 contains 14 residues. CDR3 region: CASSPDRGPGELFF. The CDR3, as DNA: TGCGCCAGCAGTCCTGACAGGGGCCCGGGGGAGCTGTTTTTT.

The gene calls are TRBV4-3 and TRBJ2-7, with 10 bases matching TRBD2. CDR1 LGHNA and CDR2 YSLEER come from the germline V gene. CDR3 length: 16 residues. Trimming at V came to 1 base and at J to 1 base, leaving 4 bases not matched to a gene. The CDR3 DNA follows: TGCGCCAGCAGCCAAGTTTCGGGACTAGCGTCCTACGAGCAGTACTTC. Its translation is CASSQVSGLASYEQYF.

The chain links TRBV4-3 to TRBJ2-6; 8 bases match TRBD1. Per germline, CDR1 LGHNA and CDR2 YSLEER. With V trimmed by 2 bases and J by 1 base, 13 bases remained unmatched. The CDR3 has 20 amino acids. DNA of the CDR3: TGCGCCAGCAGCCAATTCGACAGGGGAAGTCTAGGTTCTGGGGCCAACGTCCTGACTTTC. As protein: CASSQFDRGSLGSGANVLTF.

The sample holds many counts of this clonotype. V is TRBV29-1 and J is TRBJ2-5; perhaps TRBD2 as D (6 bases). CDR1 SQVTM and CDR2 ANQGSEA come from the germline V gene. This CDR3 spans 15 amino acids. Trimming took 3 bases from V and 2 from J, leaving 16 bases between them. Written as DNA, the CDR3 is TGCAGCGTTGAGGTTAGCGGAGTGGGGCAAGAGACCCAGTACTTC. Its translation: CSVEVSGVGQETQYF.

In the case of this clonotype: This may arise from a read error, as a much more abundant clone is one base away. This CDR3 is CASSYRDGNTEAFF. As DNA, the CDR3 is TGTGCCAGCAGTTACAGGGACGGGAACACTGAAGCTTTCTTT. The rearrangement links TRBV6-5 to TRBJ1-1; TRBD1 might be the D (5 bases). Germline-derived CDR1 and CDR2 are MNHEY and SVGAGI. V shed 2 bases and J shed 1 base, with 8 bases lying between them. This CDR3 region has 14 residues.

The CDR3 reads CASSLGTAGTDTQYF. The CDR3 DNA reads as TGTGCCAGCAGCCTGGGCACAGCAGGCACAGATACGCAGTATTTT. The chain is built from TRBV12-3 or TRBV12-4 and TRBJ2-3, with no clear D. The CDR3 is made up of 15 amino acids. The germline V and J ends were trimmed by 6 bases and 1 base, with 14 bases remaining between them.

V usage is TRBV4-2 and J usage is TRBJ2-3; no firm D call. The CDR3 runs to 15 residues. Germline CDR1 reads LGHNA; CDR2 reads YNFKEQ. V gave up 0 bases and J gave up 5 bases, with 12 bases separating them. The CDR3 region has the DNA TGTGCCAGCAGCCAAGAAGCTCTCCCTCAAGATACGCAGTATTTT. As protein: CASSQEALPQDTQYF.

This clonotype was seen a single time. CDR3: CASSYSSGGDYNEQFF. CDR3 coding DNA: TGTGCCAGCAGTTACTCTTCCGGCGGGGACTACAATGAGCAGTTCTTC. V is TRBV6-5 and J is TRBJ2-1; a possible D gene is TRBD2 (6 bases). The CDR3 has 16 amino acids. CDR1 is MNHEY, CDR2 SVGAGI, per germline. V lost 0 bases and J 3 bases, leaving 12 bases between the germline ends.

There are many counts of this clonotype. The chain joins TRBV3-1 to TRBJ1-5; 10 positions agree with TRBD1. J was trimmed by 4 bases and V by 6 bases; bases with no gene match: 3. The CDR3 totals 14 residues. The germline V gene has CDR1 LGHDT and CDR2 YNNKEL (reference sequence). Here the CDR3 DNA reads TGTGCCAGCAGTCAGGACAGGGGGAATCAGCCCCAGCATTTT. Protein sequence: CASSQDRGNQPQHF.

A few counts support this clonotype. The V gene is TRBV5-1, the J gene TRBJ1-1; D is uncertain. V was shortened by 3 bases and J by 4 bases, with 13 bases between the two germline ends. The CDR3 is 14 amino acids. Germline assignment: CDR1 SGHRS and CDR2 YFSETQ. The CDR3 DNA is TGCGCCAGCAGCTCTCAAGGGTCGGGCACTGAAGCTTTCTTT. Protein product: CASSSQGSGTEAFF.

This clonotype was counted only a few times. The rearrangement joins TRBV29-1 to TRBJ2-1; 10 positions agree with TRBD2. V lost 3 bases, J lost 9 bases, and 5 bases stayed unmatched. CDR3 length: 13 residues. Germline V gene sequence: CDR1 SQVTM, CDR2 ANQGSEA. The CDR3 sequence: CSVDEVAGGEQFF. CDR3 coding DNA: TGCAGCGTTGACGAGGTAGCGGGAGGTGAGCAGTTCTTC.

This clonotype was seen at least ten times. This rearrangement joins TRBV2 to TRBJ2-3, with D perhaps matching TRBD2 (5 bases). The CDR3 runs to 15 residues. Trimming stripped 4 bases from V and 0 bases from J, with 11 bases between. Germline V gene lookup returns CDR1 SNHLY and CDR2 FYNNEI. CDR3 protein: CASSGPGSSTDTQYF. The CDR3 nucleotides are TGTGCCAGCAGTGGACCGGGGTCCAGCACAGATACGCAGTATTTT.

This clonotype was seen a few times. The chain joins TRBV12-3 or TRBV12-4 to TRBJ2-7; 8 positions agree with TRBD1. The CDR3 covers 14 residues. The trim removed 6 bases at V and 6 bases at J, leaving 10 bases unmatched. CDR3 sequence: CASSSGTGLSEQYF. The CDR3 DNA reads TGTGCCAGCAGCTCCGGGACAGGCCTTTCCGAGCAGTACTTC.

CDR3 loop: CASRPGTSGKNTGELFF. Here the CDR3 DNA reads TGTGCCAGCAGGCCTGGGACTAGCGGGAAGAACACCGGGGAGCTGTTTTTT. The chain has TRBV7-2 and TRBJ2-2, with TRBD2 matching over 13 bases. V trimming: 6 bases; J trimming: 1 base; junction bases outside the gene matches: 5. CDR3 length: 17 residues. CDR1 SGHTA and CDR2 FQGNSA come from the germline V gene.

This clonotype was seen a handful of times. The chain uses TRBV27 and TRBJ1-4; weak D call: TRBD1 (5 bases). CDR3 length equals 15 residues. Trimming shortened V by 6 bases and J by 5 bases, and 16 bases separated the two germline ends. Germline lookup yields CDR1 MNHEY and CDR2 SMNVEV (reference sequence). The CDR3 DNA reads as TGTGCCAGCAGGATTAACAGGTCAAACAATGAAAAACTGTTTTTT. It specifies CASRINRSNNEKLFF.

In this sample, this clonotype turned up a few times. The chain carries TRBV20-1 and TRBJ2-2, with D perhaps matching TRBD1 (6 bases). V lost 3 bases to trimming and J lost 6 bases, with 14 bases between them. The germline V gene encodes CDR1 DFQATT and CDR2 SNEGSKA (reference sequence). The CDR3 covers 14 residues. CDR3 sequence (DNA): TGCAGTGCTAGGCAGCAGGGGAAGGCCGGGGAGCTGTTTTTT. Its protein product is CSARQQGKAGELFF.

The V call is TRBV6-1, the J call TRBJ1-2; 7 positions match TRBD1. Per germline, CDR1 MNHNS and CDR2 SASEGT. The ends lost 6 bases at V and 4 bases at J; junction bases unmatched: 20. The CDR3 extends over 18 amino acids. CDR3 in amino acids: CASRETFTGAGGGYGYTF. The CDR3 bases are TGTGCCAGCAGGGAAACTTTTACAGGGGCAGGAGGTGGCTATGGCTACACCTTC.

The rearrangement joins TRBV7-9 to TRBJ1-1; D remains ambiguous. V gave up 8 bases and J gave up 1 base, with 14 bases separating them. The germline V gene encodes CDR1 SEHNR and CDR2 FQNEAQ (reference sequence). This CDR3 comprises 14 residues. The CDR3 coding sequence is TGTGCCAGCCGAGTCCCCCCCTCGAACACTGAAGCTTTCTTT. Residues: CASRVPPSNTEAFF. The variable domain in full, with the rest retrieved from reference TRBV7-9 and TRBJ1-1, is DTGVSQNPRHKITKRGQNVTFRCDPISEHNRLYWYRQTLGQGPEFLTYFQNEAQLEKSRLLSDRFSAERPKGSFSTLEIQRTEQGDSAMYLCASRVPPSNTEAFFGQGTRLTVV.

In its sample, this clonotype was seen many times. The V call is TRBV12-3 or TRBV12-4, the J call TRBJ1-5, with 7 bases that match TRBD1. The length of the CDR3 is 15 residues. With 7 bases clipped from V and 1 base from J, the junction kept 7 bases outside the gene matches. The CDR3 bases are TGTGCCAGCACCGACAGGGTGGGGAGCAATCAGCCCCAGCATTTT. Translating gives CASTDRVGSNQPQHF.

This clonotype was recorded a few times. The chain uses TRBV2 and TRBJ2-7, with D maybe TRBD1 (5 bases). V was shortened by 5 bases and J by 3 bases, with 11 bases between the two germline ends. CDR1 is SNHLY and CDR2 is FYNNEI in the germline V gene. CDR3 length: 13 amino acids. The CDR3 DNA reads TGTGCCAGCAGTAAGGACACGGGCTACGAGCAGTACTTC. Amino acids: CASSKDTGYEQYF.

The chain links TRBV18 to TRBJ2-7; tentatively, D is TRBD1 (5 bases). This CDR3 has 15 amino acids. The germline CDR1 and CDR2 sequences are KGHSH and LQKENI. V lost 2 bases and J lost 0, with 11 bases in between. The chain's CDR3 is CASSPSGQRSYEQYF. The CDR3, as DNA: TGTGCCAGCTCACCATCAGGGCAACGCTCCTACGAGCAGTACTTC.

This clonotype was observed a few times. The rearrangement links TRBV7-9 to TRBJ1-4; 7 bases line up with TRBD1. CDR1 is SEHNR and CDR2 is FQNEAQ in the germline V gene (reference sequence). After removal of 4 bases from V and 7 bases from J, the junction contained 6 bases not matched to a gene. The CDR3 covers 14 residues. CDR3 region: CASSSQGTFEKLFF. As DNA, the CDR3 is TGTGCCAGCAGCTCACAGGGGACCTTTGAAAAACTGTTTTTT.

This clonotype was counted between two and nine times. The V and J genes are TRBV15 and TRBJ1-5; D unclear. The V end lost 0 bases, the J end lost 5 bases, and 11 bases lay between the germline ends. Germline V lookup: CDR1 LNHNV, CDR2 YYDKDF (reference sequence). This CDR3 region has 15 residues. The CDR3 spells CATSREGPGDQPQHF. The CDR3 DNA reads TGTGCCACCAGCAGAGAAGGGCCAGGAGATCAGCCCCAGCATTTT.

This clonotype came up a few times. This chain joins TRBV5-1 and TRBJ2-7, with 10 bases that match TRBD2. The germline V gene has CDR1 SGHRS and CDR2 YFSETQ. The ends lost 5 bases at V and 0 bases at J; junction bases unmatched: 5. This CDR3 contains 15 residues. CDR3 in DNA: TGCGCCAGCAGGTGGACTAGCGGTAGCTCCTACGAGCAGTACTTC. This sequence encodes CASRWTSGSSYEQYF.

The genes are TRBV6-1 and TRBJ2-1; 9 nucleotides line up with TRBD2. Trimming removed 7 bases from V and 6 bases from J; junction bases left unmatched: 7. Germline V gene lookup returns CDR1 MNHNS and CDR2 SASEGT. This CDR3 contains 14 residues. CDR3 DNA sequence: TGTGCCAGCAATCCCCCTAGCGGGATCAATGAGCAGTTCTTC. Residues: CASNPPSGINEQFF.

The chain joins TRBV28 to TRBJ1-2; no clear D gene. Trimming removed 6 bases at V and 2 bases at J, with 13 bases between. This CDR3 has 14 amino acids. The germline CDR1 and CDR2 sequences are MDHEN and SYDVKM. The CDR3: CASRGTRRNYGYTF. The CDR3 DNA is TGTGCCAGCAGAGGAACGAGGAGGAACTATGGCTACACCTTC.